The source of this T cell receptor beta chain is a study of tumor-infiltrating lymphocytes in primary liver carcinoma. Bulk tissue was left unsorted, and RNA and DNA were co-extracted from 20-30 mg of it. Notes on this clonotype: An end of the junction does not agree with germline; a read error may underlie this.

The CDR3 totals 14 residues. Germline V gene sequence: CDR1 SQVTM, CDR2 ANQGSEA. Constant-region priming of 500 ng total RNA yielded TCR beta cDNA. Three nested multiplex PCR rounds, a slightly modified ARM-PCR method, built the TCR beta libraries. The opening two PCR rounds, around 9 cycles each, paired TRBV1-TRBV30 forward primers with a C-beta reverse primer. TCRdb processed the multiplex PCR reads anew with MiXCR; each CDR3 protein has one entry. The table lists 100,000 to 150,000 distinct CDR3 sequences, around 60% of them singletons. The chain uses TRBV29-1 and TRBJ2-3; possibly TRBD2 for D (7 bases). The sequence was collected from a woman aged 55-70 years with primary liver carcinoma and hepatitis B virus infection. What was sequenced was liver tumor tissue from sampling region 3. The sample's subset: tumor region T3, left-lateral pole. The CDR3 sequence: CSVRSGGGTNTQYF. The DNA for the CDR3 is TGCAGCGTTAGGTCGGGGGGCGGCACAAATACACAGTATTTT.